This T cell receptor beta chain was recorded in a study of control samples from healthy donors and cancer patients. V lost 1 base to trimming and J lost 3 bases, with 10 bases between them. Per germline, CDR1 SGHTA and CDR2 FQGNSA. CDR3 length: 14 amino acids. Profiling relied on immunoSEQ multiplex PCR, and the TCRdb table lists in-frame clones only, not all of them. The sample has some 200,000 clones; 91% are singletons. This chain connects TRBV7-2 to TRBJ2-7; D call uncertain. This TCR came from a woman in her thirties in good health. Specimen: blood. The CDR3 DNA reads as TGTGCCAGCAGCTTAGTCGGGTTTGACTACGAGCAGTACTTC. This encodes CASSLVGFDYEQYF.